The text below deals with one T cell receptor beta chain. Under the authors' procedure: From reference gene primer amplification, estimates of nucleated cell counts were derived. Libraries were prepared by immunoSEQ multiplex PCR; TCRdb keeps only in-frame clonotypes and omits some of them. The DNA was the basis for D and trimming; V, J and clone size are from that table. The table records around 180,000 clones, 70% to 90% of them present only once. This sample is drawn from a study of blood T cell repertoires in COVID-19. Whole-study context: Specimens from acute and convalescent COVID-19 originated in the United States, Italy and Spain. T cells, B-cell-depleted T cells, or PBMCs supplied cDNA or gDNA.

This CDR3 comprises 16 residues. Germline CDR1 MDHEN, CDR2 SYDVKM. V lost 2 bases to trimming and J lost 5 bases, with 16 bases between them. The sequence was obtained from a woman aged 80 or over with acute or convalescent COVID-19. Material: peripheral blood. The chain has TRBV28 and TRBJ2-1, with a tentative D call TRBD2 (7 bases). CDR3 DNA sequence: TGTGCCAGCAGTTTAAGTGGCAGGGGAGGGAACAATGAGCAGTTCTTC. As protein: CASSLSGRGGNNEQFF.